Sequencing of this TCR beta chain was carried out in a study of control samples from healthy donors and cancer patients. The data were produced by immunoSEQ multiplex PCR, yet TCRdb's version contains in-frame clones alone and is incomplete. This sample has approximately 170,000 clones; 88% occur once, and the top ten carry nearly 5%. This receptor was taken from a woman in her twenties or thirties in good health. Sequencing used blood.

In DNA form, the CDR3 reads TGCGCCAGCAGCCGGGCTCAGAGCTCCTACAATGAGCAGTTCTTC. Translation gives CASSRAQSSYNEQFF. The chain is built from TRBV4-1 and TRBJ2-1; D is undetermined. V lost 4 bases and J lost 0, with 10 bases in between. The CDR3 spans 15 residues. Germline CDR1 is MGHRA and CDR2 is YSYEKL.